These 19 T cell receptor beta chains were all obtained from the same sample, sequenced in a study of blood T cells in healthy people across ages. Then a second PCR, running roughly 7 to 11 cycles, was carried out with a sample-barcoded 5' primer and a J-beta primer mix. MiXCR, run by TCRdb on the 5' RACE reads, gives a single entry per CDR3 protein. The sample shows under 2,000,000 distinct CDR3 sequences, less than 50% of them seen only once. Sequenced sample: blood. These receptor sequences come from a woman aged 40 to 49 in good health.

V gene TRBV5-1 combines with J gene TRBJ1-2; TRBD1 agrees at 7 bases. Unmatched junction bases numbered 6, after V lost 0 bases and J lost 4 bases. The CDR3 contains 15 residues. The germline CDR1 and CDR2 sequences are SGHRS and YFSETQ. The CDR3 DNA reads TGCGCCAGCAGCTTGGAGGAGGACAGGCTCTATGGCTACACCTTC. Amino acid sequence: CASSLEEDRLYGYTF.

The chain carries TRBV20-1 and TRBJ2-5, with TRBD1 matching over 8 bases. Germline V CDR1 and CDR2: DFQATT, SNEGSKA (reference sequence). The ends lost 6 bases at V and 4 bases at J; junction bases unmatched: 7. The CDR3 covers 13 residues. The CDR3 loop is CSAETGVGETQYF. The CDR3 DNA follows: TGCAGTGCGGAGACAGGGGTGGGAGAGACCCAGTACTTC.

DNA for the CDR3: TGTGCCAGCAGTGACCGGGACAGGCACTATGGCTACACCTTC. It translates to CASSDRDRHYGYTF. The chain has TRBV6-5 and TRBJ1-2, with 8 bases that match TRBD1. Losses at the gene ends were 5 bases for V and 3 bases for J; bases not matched to a gene: 5. The CDR3 is 14 amino acids. Germline CDR1 is MNHEY and CDR2 is SVGAGI.

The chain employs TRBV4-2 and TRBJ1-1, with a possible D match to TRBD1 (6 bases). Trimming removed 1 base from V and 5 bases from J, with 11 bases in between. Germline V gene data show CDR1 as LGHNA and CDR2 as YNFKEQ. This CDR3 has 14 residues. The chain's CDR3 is CASSQAQGRTEAFF. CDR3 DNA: TGTGCCAGCAGCCAAGCCCAGGGGAGGACTGAAGCTTTCTTT.

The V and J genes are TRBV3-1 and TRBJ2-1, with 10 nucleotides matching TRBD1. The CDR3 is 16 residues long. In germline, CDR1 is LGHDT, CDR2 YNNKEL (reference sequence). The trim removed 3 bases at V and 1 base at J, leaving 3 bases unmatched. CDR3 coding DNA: TGTGCCAGCAGCCAGGGGGGACAGGGGTCCTACAATGAGCAGTTCTTC. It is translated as CASSQGGQGSYNEQFF.

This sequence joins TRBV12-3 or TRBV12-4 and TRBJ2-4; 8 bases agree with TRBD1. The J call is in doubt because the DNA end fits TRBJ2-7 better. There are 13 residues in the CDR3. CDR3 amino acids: CASSRGHNYEQYF. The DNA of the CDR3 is TGTGCCAGCAGCAGGGGGCACAACTACGAGCAGTACTTC.

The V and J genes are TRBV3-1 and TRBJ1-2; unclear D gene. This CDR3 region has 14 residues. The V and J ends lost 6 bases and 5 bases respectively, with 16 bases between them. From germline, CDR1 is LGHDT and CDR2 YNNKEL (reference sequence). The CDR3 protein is CASSPGMTRYGYTF. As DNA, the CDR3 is TGTGCCAGCAGTCCTGGGATGACTCGGTATGGCTACACCTTC. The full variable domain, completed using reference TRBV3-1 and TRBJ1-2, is DTAVSQTPKYLVTQMGNDKSIKCEQNLGHDTMYWYKQDSKKFLKIMFSYNNKELIINETVPNRFSPKSPDKAHLNLHINSLELGDSAVYFCASSPGMTRYGYTFGSGTRLTVV.

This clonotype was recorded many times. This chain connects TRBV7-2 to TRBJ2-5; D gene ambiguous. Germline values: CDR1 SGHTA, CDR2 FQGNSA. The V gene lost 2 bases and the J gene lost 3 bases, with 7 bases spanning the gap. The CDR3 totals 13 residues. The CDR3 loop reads CASSLYTEETQYF. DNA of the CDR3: TGTGCCAGCAGCTTATACACCGAAGAGACCCAGTACTTC.

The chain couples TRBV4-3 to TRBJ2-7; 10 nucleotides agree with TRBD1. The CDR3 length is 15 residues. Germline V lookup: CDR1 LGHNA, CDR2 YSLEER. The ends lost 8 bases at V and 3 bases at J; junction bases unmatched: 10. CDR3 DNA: TGCGCCAGCGGCACGCGACAGGGGGCGTTCTACGAGCAGTACTTC. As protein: CASGTRQGAFYEQYF.

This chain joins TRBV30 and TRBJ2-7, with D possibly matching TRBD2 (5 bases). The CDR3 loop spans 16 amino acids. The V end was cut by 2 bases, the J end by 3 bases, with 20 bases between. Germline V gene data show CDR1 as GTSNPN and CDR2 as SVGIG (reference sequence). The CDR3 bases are TGTGCCTGGAGTACGGAGGAGGCCACGATTCTCTACGAGCAGTACTTC. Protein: CAWSTEEATILYEQYF.

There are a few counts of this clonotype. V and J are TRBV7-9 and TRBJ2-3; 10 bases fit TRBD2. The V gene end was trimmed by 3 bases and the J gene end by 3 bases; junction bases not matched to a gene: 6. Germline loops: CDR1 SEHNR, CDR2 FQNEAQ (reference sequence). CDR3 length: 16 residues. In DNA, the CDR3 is TGTGCCAGCAGCTTCCCCCTAGCGGGAGATACAGATACGCAGTATTTT. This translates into CASSFPLAGDTDTQYF. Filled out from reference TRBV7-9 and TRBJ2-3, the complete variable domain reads DTGVSQNPRHKITKRGQNVTFRCDPISEHNRLYWYRQTLGQGPEFLTYFQNEAQLEKSRLLSDRFSAERPKGSFSTLEIQRTEQGDSAMYLCASSFPLAGDTDTQYFGPGTRLTVL.

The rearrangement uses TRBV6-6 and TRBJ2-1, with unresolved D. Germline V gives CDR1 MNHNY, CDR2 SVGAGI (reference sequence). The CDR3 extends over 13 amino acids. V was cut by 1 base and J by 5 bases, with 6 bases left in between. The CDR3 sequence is CASSYFQDNEQFF. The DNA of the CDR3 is TGTGCCAGCAGTTACTTCCAGGACAATGAGCAGTTCTTC.

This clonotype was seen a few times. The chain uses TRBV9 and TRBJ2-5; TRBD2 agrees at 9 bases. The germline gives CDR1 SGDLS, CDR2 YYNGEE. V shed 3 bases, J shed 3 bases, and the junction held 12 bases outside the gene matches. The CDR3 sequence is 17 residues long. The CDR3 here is CASSALAGAFGEETQYF. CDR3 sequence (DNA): TGTGCCAGCAGCGCATTAGCGGGGGCTTTCGGGGAAGAGACCCAGTACTTC.

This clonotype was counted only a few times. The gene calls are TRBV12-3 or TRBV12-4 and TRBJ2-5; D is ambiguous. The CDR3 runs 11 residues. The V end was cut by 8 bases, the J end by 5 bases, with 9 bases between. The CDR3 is CASGRKETQYF. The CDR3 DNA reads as TGTGCCAGCGGCCGGAAGGAGACCCAGTACTTC.

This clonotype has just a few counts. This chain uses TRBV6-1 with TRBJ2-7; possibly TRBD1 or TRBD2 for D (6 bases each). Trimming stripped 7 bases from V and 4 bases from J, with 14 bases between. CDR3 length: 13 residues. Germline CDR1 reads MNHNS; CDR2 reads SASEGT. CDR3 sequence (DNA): TGTGCCAGCAATAAAGGGGGGATTTACGAGCAGTACTTC. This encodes CASNKGGIYEQYF.

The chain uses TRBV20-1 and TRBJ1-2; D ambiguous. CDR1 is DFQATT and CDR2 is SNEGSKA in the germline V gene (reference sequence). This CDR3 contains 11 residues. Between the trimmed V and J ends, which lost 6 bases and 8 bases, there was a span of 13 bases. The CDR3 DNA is TGCAGTGCCGACCCAACGGAGGGCTACACCTTC. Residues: CSADPTEGYTF.

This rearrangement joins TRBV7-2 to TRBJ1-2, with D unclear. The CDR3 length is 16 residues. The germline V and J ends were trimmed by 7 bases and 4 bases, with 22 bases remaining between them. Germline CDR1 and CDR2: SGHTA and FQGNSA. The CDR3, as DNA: TGTGCCAGCAACGTTACCCGGACGGTGTGGTCCTATGGCTACACCTTC. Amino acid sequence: CASNVTRTVWSYGYTF.

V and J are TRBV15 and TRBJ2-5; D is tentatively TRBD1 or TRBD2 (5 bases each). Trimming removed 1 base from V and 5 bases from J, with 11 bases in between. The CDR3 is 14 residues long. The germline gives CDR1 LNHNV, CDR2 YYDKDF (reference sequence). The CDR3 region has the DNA TGTGCCACCAGCAGAGCCCCAGGGACGGAGACCCAGTACTTC. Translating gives CATSRAPGTETQYF.

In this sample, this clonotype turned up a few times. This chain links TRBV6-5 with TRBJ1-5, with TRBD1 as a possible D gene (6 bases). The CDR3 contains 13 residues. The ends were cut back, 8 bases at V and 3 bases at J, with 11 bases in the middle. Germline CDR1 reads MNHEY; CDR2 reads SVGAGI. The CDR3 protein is CASSRGINQPQHF. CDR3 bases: TGTGCCAGCTCCAGGGGAATCAATCAGCCCCAGCATTTT.